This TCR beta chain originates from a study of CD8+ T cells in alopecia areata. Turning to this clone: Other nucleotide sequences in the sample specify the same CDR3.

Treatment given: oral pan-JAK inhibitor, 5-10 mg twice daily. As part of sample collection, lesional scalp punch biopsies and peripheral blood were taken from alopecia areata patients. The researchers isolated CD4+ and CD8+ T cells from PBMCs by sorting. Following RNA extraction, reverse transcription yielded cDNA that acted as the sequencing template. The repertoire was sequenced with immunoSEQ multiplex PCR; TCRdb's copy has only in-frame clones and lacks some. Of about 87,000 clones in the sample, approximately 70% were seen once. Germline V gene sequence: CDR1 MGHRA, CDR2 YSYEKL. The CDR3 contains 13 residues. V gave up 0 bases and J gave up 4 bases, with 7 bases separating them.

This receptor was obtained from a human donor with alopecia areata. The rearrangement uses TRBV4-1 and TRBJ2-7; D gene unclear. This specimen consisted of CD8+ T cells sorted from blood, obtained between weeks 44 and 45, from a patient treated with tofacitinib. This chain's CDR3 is CASSQDLGYEQYF. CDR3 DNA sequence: TGCGCCAGCAGCCAAGATCTCGGGTACGAGCAGTACTTC.